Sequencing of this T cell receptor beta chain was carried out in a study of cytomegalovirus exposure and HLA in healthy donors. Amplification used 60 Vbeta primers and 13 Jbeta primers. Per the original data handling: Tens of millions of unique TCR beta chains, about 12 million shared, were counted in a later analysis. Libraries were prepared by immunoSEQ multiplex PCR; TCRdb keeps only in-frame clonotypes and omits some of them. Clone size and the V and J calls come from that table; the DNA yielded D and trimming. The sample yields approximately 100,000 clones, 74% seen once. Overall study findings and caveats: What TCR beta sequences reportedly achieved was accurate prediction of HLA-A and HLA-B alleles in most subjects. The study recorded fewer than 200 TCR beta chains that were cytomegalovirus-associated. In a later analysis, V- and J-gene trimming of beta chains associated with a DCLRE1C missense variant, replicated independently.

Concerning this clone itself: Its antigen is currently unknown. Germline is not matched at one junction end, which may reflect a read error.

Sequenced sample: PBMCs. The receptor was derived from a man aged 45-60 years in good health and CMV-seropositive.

The CDR3 DNA is TGTGCCAGCAGCGTAGTGGGAGATGCGCAGTATTTT. Its translation is CASSVVGDAQYF. The chain carries TRBV9 and TRBJ2-3, with a tentative D call TRBD2 (5 bases). Per germline, CDR1 SGDLS and CDR2 YYNGEE. The CDR3 length is 12 residues.